This TCR beta chain was retrieved from a study of control samples from healthy donors and cancer patients. Profiled with immunoSEQ multiplex PCR; TCRdb holds only in-frame clones, not every one. The top ten clones hold approximately 1.4% of a sample with around 230,000 clones, roughly 94% of them seen once. Per germline, CDR1 LGHDT and CDR2 YNNKEL (reference sequence). V was clipped by 0 bases and J by 5 bases, with 4 bases between them. The CDR3 contains 12 residues. The sequenced sample was blood. The V gene is TRBV3-1 (or the pseudogene TRBV3-2), the J gene TRBJ2-5; D is ambiguous. This sequence was found in a man over 45 in good health. CDR3 amino acids: CASSQEPETQYF. In DNA form, the CDR3 reads TGTGCCAGCAGCCAAGAACCGGAGACCCAGTACTTC.